What follows is one T cell receptor (beta chain) and its context. This specimen comes from a study of cytomegalovirus exposure and HLA in healthy donors. The study ran its PCR with 60 Vbeta and 13 Jbeta primers. The method was immunoSEQ multiplex PCR; TCRdb's version includes in-frame clones alone and lacks a portion of them. The sample has about 130,000 clones; around three quarters are singletons. With 5 bases clipped from V and 8 bases from J, the junction kept 11 bases outside the gene matches. The CDR3 covers 14 residues. CDR1 and CDR2 from the germline V gene are SGHAT and FQNNGV. The TCR was taken from a female donor in good health and CMV-seronegative. Input material: PBMCs. The chain joins TRBV11-2 to TRBJ1-2; TRBD1 matches at 7 bases. The DNA of the CDR3 is TGTGCCAGCAGCCCCGACAGGGCGGTAAAAGGCTACACCTTC. Its translation: CASSPDRAVKGYTF.